The 6 T cell receptor beta chains reported below all come from one sample, sequenced in a study of T cells in Graves' hyperthyroidism and ophthalmopathy. TCR beta CDR3 regions were amplified from RNA transcripts. HTBI primers were employed in a first-round RT-PCR of the TCR CDR3. TCRdb passed the multiplex PCR reads through MiXCR, listing each CDR3 protein once. The top ten clones hold 13% to 15% of a sample with some 460,000 distinct CDR3 sequences, less than 20% of them seen once. Source material: blood. Receptors were obtained from a young woman with Graves' hyperthyroidism.

For the CDR3, the DNA is TGTGCCAGCACGTCCCCTGGCACAGATACGCAGTATTTT. Residues: CASTSPGTDTQYF. The V gene is TRBV7-9, the J gene TRBJ2-3; D not resolved. Germline loops: CDR1 SEHNR, CDR2 FQNEAQ (reference sequence). The CDR3 is 13 residues long. Trimming cost V 7 bases and J 1 base, with 9 bases left between them.

The chain has TRBV9 and TRBJ2-2; 9 bases fit TRBD1. CDR1 is SGDLS and CDR2 is YYNGEE in the germline V gene. The CDR3 spans 17 residues. Losses at the gene ends were 3 bases for V and 6 bases for J; bases not matched to a gene: 12. This CDR3 is CASSAILPGQGPGELFF. The CDR3 DNA reads as TGTGCCAGCAGCGCTATCCTACCGGGACAGGGTCCCGGGGAGCTGTTTTTT.

This clonotype was recorded at least ten times. This chain connects TRBV18 to TRBJ1-4; TRBD1 is a possible D gene (5 bases). The CDR3 sequence is 14 residues long. The germline V gene has CDR1 KGHSH and CDR2 LQKENI. With 2 bases removed from V and 8 bases from J, the gap between germline ends came to 12 bases. CDR3 residues: CASSPGAGREKLFF. CDR3 nucleotide sequence: TGTGCCAGCTCACCAGGGGCGGGGCGCGAAAAACTGTTTTTT. Supplemented by reference TRBV18 and TRBJ1-4, the full variable domain reads NAGVMQNPRHLVRRRGQEARLRCSPMKGHSHVYWYRQLPEEGLKFMVYLQKENIIDESGMPKERFSAEFPKEGPSILRIQQVVRGDSAAYFCASSPGAGREKLFFGSGTQLSVL.

This clonotype was observed many times. CDR3 loop: CASSPGDRGAFF. CDR3 nucleotide sequence: TGTGCCAGCAGCCCCGGTGACAGGGGCGCTTTCTTT. The chain carries TRBV6-2 or TRBV6-3 and TRBJ1-1, with TRBD1 identical over 8 bases. Germline values: CDR1 MNHEY, CDR2 SVGEGT. V lost 6 bases, J lost 11 bases, and 8 bases stayed unmatched. The CDR3 is made up of 12 amino acids.

The sample holds a few counts of this clonotype. The rearrangement uses TRBV6-5 and TRBJ2-3, with D unclear. The CDR3 loop spans 15 amino acids. Germline V gene data show CDR1 as MNHEY and CDR2 as SVGAGI. V was clipped by 2 bases and J by 5 bases, with 14 bases between them. The CDR3, as DNA: TGTGCCAGCAGTTACATCGTGACCACCGGAGATACGCAGTATTTT. It is translated as CASSYIVTTGDTQYF.

The chain employs TRBV4-2 and TRBJ2-1, with no clear D. Germline V gene sequence: CDR1 LGHNA, CDR2 YNFKEQ. The germline V and J ends were trimmed by 0 bases and 8 bases, with 11 bases remaining between them. The CDR3 has 14 residues. The CDR3 region is CASSQEIGYDEQFF. CDR3 coding DNA: TGTGCCAGCAGCCAAGAAATCGGGTACGATGAGCAGTTCTTC.